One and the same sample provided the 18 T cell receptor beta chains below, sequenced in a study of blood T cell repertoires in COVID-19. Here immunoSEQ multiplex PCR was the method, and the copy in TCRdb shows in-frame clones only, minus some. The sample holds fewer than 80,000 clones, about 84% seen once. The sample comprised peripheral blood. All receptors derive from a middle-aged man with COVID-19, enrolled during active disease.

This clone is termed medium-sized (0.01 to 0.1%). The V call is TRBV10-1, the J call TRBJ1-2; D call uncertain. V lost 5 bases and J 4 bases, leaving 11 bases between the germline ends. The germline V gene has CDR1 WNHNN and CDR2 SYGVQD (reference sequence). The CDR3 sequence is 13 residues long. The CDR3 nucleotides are TGCGCCAGCAGTCACGGGGTTGGCTATGGCTACACCTTC. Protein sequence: CASSHGVGYGYTF.

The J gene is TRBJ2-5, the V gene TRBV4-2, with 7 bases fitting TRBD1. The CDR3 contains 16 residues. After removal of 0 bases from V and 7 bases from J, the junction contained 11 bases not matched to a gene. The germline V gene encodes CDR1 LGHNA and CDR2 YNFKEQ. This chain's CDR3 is CASSQEIAGGGGTQYF. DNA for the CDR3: TGTGCCAGCAGCCAAGAAATCGCAGGGGGTGGGGGGACCCAGTACTTC.

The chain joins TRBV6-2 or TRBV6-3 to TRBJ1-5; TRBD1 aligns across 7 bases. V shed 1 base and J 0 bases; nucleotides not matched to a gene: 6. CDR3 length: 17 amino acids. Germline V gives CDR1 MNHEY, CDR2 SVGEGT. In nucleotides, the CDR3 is TGTGCCAGCAGTTACTTGGACAGGTATAATAGCAATCAGCCCCAGCATTTT. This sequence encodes CASSYLDRYNSNQPQHF.

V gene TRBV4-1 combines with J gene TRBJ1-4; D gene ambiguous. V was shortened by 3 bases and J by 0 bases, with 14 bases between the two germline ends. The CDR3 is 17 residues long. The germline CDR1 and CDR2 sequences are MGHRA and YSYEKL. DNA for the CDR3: TGCGCCAGCAGCCATCGTGGTGGAGGCGCAACTAATGAAAAACTGTTTTTT. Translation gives CASSHRGGGATNEKLFF.

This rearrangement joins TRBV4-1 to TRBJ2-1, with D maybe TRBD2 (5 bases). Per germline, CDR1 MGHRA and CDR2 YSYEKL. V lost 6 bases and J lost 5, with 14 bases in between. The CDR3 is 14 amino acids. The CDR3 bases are TGCGCCAGCAGAGGACTCTCCTTCAACAATGAGCAGTTCTTC. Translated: CASRGLSFNNEQFF.

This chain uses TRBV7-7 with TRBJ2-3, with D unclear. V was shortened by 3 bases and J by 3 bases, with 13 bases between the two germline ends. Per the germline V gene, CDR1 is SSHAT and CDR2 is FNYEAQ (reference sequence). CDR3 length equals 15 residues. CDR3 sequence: CASSFGPSKTDTQYF. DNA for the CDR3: TGTGCCAGCAGCTTTGGGCCGAGTAAAACAGATACGCAGTATTTT.

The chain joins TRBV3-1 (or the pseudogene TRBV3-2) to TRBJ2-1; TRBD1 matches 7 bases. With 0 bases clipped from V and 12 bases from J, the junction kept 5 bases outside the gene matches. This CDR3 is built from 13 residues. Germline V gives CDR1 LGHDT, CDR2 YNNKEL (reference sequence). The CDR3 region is CASSQDLDRAQFF. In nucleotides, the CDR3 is TGTGCCAGCAGCCAAGATCTTGACAGGGCGCAGTTCTTC.

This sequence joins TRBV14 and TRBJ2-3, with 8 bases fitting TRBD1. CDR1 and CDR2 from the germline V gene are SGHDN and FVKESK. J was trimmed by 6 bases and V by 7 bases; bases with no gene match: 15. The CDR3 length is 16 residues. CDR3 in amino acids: CASNPPEYRGLDTQYF. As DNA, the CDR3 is TGTGCCAGCAACCCCCCGGAGTACAGGGGGTTGGATACGCAGTATTTT.

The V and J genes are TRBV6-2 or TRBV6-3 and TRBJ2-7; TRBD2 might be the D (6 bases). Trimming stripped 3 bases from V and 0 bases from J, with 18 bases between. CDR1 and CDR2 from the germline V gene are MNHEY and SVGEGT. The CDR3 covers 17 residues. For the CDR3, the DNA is TGTGCCAGCAGTTATCCTCGGGGGTACTCTAGCTCCTACGAGCAGTACTTC. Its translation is CASSYPRGYSSSYEQYF.

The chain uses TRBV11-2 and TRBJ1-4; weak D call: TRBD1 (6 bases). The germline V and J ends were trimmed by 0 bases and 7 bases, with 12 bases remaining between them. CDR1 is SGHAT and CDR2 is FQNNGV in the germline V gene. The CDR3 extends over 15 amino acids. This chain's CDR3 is CASSLDRGRGEKLFF. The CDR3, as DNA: TGTGCCAGCAGCTTAGATAGAGGCAGGGGTGAAAAACTGTTTTTT. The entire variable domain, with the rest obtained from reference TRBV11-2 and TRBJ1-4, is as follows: EAGVAQSPRYKIIEKRQSVAFWCNPISGHATLYWYQQILGQGPKLLIQFQNNGVVDDSQLPKDRFSAERLKGVDSTLKIQPAKLEDSAVYLCASSLDRGRGEKLFFGSGTQLSVL.

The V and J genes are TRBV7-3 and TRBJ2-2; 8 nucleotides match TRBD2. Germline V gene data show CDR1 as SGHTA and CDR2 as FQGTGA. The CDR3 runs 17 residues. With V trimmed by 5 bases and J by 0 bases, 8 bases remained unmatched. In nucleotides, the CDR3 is TGTGCCAGCAGCCAAACTCTAGCGGGTGCGAACACCGGGGAGCTGTTTTTT. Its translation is CASSQTLAGANTGELFF.

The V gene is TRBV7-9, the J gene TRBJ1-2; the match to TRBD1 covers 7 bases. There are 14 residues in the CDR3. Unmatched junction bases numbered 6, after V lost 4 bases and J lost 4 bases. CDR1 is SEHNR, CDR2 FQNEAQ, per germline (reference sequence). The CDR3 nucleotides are TGTGCCAGCAGCTCCCGACAGGGTAGCTATGGCTACACCTTC. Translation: CASSSRQGSYGYTF. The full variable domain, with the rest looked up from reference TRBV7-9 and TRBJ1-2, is DTGVSQNPRHKITKRGQNVTFRCDPISEHNRLYWYRQTLGQGPEFLTYFQNEAQLEKSRLLSDRFSAERPKGSFSTLEIQRTEQGDSAMYLCASSSRQGSYGYTFGSGTRLTVV.

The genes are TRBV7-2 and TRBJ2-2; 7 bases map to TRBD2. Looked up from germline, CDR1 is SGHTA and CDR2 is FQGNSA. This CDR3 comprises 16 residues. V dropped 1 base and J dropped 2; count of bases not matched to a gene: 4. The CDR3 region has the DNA TGTGCCAGCAGCTTAGTAGGCGGGGGTAACACCGGGGAGCTGTTTTTT. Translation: CASSLVGGGNTGELFF.

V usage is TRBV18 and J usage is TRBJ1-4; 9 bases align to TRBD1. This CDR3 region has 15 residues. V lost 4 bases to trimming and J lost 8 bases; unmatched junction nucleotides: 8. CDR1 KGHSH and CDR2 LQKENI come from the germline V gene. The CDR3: CASSRPGQGREKLFF. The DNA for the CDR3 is TGTGCCAGCTCACGCCCGGGACAGGGTCGCGAAAAACTGTTTTTT.

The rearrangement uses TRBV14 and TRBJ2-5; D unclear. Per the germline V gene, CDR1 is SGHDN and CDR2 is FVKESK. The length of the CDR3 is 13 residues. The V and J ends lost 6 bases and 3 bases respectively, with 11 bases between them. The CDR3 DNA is TGTGCCAGCAGTCGTGAGGAAAAAGAGACCCAGTACTTC. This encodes CASSREEKETQYF. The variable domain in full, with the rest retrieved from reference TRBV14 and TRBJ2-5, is EAGVTQFPSHSVIEKGQTVTLRCDPISGHDNLYWYRRVMGKEIKFLLHFVKESKQDESGMPNNRFLAERTGGTYSTLKVQPAELEDSGVYFCASSREEKETQYFGPGTRLLVL.

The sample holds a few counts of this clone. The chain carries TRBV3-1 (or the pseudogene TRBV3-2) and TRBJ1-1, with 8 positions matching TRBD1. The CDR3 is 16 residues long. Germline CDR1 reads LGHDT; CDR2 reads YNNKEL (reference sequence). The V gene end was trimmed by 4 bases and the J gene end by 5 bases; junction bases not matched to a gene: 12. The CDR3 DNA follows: TGTGCCAGCAGCCCGACCGGTTTGGACAGGGATACTGAAGCTTTCTTT. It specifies CASSPTGLDRDTEAFF.

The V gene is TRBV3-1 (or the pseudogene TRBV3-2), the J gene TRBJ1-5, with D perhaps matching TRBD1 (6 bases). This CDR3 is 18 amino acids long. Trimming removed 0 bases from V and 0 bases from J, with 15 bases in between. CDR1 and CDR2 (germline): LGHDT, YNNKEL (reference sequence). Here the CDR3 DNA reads TGTGCCAGCAGCCAAGATGGCAGGGGAGGGTATAGCAATCAGCCCCAGCATTTT. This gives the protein CASSQDGRGGYSNQPQHF.

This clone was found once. The DNA for the CDR3 is TGTGCCTGGAATATAGGGGGGGGTCAGCCCCAGCATTTT. This sequence encodes CAWNIGGGQPQHF. The chain carries TRBV30 and TRBJ1-5; tentative D call: TRBD1 (6 bases). Germline CDR1 and CDR2: GTSNPN and SVGIG (reference sequence). The ends were cut back, 4 bases at V and 6 bases at J, with 13 bases in the middle. This CDR3 region has 13 residues.